This T cell receptor (beta chain) originates from a study of vaccination effects on CD4 cells after COVID-19. Study findings and constraints: Clones arising from infection and from vaccination showed marked clonal contraction late after vaccination. Early post-infection timepoints were absent, and convalescent patients were few.

The CDR3 spans 15 residues. J was trimmed by 0 bases and V by 4 bases; bases with no gene match: 5. The V gene's germline CDR1 is LNHDA and CDR2 SQIVND (reference sequence). Assay used: immunoSEQ multiplex PCR; TCRdb lists only in-frame clones, some missing. This table has about 14,000 clones, 72% appearing once. Antigen-specific CD4+ T cells were expanded with viral peptide pools in the ViraFEST assay before sequencing. Scientists isolated CD4+ T cells after a roughly ten-day culture period ended. Vaccination of participants consisted of two doses of either the BNT162b2 or mRNA-1273 vaccine. A density of fewer than 2.5 million PBMC per well was used; these cells were cultured with approximately 10 IU/ml IL-2 and approximately 9.4 ug/ml peptides. Cultures received IL-2 medium that replaced half the medium on days 3 and 7. This clone qualifies as medium-sized. Its target is not known.

The chain joins TRBV19 to TRBJ1-2, with 7 bases matching TRBD1. Material: CD4+ T cells from PBMCs cultured with SARS-CoV-2 spike peptides, obtained after COVID-19 vaccination. The sequence was collected from a human donor who received a COVID-19 vaccine. CDR3 amino acids: CASSTTGASNYGYTF. CDR3 DNA: TGTGCCAGTAGTACCACAGGGGCCTCTAACTATGGCTACACCTTC. Combining the CDR3 with reference TRBV19 and TRBJ1-2 gives the whole variable domain DGGITQSPKYLFRKEGQNVTLSCEQNLNHDAMYWYRQDPGQGLRLIYYSQIVNDFQKGDIAEGYSVSREKKESFPLTVTSAQKNPTAFYLCASSTTGASNYGYTFGSGTRLTVV.